This TCR beta chain was recorded in a study of blood T cell repertoires in COVID-19. Libraries were prepared by immunoSEQ multiplex PCR; TCRdb keeps only in-frame clonotypes and omits some of them. This table holds about 280,000 clones, around 85% found once. This clone was detected once. The ends were cut back, 0 bases at V and 6 bases at J, with 12 bases in the middle. This CDR3 region has 15 residues. The germline CDR1 and CDR2 sequences are SGHNT and YYREEE (reference sequence). The rearrangement joins TRBV5-4 to TRBJ1-4; maybe TRBD1 (5 bases). This clonotype was obtained from a woman in her 50s who had recovered from COVID-19. The sequencing input was PBMCs or T cells enriched from blood (not recorded which). CDR3 in DNA: TGTGCCAGCAGCTTGGGTGGGGCGGGGGATGAAAAACTGTTTTTT. Protein: CASSLGGAGDEKLFF. The entire variable domain, with the rest obtained from reference TRBV5-4 and TRBJ1-4, is as follows: ETGVTQSPTHLIKTRGQQVTLRCSSQSGHNTVSWYQQALGQGPQFIFQYYREEENGRGNFPPRFSGLQFPNYSSELNVNALELDDSALYLCASSLGGAGDEKLFFGSGTQLSVL.